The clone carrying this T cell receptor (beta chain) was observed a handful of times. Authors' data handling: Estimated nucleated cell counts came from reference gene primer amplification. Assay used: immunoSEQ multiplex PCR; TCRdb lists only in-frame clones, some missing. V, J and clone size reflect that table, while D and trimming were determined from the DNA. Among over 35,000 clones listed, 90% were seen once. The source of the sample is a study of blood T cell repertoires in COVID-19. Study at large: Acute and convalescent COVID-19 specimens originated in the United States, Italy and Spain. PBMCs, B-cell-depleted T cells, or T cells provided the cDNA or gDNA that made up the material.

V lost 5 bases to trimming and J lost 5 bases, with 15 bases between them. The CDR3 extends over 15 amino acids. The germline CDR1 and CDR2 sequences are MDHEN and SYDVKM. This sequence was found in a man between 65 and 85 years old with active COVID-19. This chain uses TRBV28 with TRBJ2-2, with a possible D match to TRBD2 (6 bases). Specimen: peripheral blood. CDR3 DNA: TGTGCCAGCAGTCCCGGGACTGGTGGGACCGGGGAGCTGTTTTTT. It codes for CASSPGTGGTGELFF.